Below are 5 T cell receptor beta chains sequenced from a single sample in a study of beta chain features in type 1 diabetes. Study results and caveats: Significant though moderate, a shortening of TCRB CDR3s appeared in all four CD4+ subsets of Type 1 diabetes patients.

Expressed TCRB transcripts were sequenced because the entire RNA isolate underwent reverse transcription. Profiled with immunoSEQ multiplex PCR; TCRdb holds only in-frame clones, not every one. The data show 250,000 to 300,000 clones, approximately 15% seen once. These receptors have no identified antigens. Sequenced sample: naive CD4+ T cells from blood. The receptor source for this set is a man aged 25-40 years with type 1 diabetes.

CDR3 residues: CASSSTGEVGYGYTF. CDR3 in DNA: TGTGCCAGCAGTTCCACAGGGGAAGTAGGCTATGGCTACACCTTC. V usage is TRBV28 and J usage is TRBJ1-2; TRBD1 matches 7 bases. The CDR3 extends over 15 amino acids. Germline lookup yields CDR1 MDHEN and CDR2 SYDVKM. Germline trimming cut 4 bases from V and 4 bases from J; bases unmatched to any gene: 9.

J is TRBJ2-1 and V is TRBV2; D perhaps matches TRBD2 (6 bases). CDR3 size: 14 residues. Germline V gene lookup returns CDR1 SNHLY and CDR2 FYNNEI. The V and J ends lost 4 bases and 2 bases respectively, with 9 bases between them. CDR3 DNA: TGTGCCAGCAGTGCCCGGGGGACCTACAATGAGCAGTTCTTC. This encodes CASSARGTYNEQFF. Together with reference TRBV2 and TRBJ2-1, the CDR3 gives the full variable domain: EPEVTQTPSHQVTQMGQEVILRCVPISNHLYFYWYRQILGQKVEFLVSFYNNEISEKSEIFDDQFSVERPDGSNFTLKIRSTKLEDSAMYFCASSARGTYNEQFFGPGTRLTVL.

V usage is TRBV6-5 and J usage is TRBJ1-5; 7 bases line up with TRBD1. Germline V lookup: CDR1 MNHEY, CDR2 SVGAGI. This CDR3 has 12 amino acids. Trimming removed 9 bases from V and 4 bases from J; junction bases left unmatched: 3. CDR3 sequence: CASATGNQPQHF. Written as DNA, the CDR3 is TGTGCCAGTGCGACAGGGAATCAGCCCCAGCATTTT.

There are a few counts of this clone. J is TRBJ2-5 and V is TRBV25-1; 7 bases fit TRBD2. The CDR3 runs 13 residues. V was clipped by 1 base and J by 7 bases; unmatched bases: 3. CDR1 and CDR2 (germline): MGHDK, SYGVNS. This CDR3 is CASSEFGGSTQYF. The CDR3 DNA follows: TGTGCCAGCAGTGAATTCGGGGGGTCGACCCAGTACTTC.

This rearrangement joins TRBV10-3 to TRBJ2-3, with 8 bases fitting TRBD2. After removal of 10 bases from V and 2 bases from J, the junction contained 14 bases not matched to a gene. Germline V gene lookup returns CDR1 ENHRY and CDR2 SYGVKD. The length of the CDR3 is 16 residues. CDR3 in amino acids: CATRRGTSGSTDTQYF. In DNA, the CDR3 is TGTGCCACTCGCAGGGGAACTAGCGGCTCCACAGATACGCAGTATTTT.